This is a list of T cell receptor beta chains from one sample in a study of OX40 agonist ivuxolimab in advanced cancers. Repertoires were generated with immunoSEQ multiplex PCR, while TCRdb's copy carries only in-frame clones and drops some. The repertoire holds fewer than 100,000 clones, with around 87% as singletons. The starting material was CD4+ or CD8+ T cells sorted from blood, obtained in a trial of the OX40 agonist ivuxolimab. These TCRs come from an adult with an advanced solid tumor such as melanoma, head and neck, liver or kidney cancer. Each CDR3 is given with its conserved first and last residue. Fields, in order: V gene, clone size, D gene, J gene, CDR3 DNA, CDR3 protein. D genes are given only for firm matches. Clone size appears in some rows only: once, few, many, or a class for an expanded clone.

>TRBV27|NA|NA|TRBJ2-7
TGTGCCAGCAGTTTTTCCTGGGGGCGCGAGCAGTACTTC
CASSFSWGREQYF
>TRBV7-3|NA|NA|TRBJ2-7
TGTGCCAGCAGCTTGACCGGGACGACACCCTACGAGCAGTACTTC
CASSLTGTTPYEQYF
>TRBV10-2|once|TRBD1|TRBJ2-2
TGCGCCAGTAAGGACAGGGTAGACACCGGGGAGCTGTTTTTT
CASKDRVDTGELFF
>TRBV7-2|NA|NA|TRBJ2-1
TGTGCCAGCAGCTTGGGGTCTGTTAATGAGCAGTTCTTC
CASSLGSVNEQFF
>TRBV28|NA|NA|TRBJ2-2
TGTGCCAGCAGTTTAAATTCCAGGGGAATGACCGGGGAGCTGTTTTTT
CASSLNSRGMTGELFF
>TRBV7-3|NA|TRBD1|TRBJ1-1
TGTGCCAGCAGCATCACAGGGGTAATCACTGAAGCTTTCTTT
CASSITGVITEAFF
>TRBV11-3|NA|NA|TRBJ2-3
TGTGCCAGCAGCTTAGTTCCGGGCGGTACGCAGTATTTT
CASSLVPGGTQYF
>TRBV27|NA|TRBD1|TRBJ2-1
TGTGCCAGCAGTCCTCTACAGGGGGCGCAGGACAATGAGCAGTTCTTC
CASSPLQGAQDNEQFF
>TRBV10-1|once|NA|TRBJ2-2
TGCGCCAGCAGTCCCAGCGGAAAGAACACCGGGGAGCTGTTTTTT
CASSPSGKNTGELFF
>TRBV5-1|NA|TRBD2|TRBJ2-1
TGCGCCAGCAGCTTGGGCGCGGGGGGTTGGAATGAGCAGTTCTTC
CASSLGAGGWNEQFF
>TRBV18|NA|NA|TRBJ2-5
TGTGCCAGCTCACCGCGACTGTTTCTAGGGGGGAACCAAGAGACCCAGTACTTC
CASSPRLFLGGNQETQYF
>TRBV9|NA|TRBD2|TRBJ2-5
TGTGCCAGCGCGGGAGGAGAGACCCAGTACTTC
CASAGGETQYF